This T cell receptor beta chain was recorded in a study of cytomegalovirus exposure and HLA in healthy donors. Across the study: A data release that came early held 80 million to 95 million unique TCRs from HLA-typed donors.

It was with 60 Vbeta and 13 Jbeta primers that the PCR ran. The data were produced by immunoSEQ multiplex PCR, yet TCRdb's version contains in-frame clones alone and is incomplete. The table includes about 140,000 clones, over 65% detected once. Sequencing was performed on PBMCs. The receptor comes from a male donor in good health and CMV-seronegative.

In DNA, the CDR3 is TGCGCCAGCAGTCAATTGAGAGTGACGGGAGGATCCTACAATGAGCAGTTCTTC. Its translation is CASSQLRVTGGSYNEQFF. The gene calls are TRBV23-1 and TRBJ2-1; 7 positions match TRBD2. TRBV23-1 is an ORF, and what it does is uncertain. The V segment lost 1 base and the J segment 1 base; nucleotides outside the gene matches: 10. The length of the CDR3 is 18 residues.